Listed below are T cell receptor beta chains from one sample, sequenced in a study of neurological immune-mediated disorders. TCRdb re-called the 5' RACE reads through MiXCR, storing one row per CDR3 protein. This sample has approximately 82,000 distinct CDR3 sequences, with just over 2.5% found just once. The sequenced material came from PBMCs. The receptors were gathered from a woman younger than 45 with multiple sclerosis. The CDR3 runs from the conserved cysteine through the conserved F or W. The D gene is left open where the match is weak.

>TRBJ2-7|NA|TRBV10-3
CAISAGRGGDEQYF
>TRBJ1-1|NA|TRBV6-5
CASSYSMRDMNTEAFF
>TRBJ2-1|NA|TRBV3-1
CASSQDRVGENEQFF
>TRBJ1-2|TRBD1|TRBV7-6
CASSRDSNYGYTF
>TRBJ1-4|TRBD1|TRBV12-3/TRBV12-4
CASSTTGEGEKLFF
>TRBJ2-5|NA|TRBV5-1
CASSFGDTVGETQYF
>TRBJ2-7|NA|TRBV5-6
CASSFARLDEQYF
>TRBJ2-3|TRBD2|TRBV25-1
CASSNHPGVAGGPSTDTQYF
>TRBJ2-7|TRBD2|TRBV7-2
CASSLGALAGYEQYF
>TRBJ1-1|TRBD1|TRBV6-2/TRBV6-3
CASSWGQGGYTEAFF
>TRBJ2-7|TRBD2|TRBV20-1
CSASRGLAGDEQYF
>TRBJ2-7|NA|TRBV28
CASSLPGASYEQYF
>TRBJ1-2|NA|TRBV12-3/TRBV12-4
CASSGARGGYGYTF
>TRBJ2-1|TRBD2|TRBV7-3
CASSPRLAGVREQFF
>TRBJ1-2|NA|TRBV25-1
CASSDRTGGYGYTF
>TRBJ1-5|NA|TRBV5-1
CASSLVSGPNQPQHF
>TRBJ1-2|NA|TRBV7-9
CASSLAAVGFLGYTF
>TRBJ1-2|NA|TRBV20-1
CSAVLRRGFDYGYTF
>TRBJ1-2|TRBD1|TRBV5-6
CASSPKLTGADGYTF
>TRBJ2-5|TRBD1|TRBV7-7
CASSSTPTGMETQYF
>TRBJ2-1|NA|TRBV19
CASSSTILNEQFF